This T cell receptor (beta chain) was sequenced for a study of PD-1 blockade in classical Hodgkin lymphoma. The CDR3 runs to 15 residues. CDR1 and CDR2 from the germline V gene are SGHVS and FQNEAQ. The junction had 8 bases not matched to a gene; V was cut back by 4 bases and J by 4 bases. A note on this clone: Its specificity is unknown.

Regarding time point: newly diagnosed, previously untreated cHL patient sample. Researchers report purifying CD4+ T cells from thawed PBMCs by magnetic negative selection. Study results and caveats: With respect to the repertoire differences, their causes, possibly disease activity or prior therapy, remain undefined. Reports described newly diagnosed patients as having lower baseline TCR diversity than healthy donors.

Sequencing was performed with immunoSEQ multiplex PCR; in TCRdb, only in-frame clones are kept and a portion is missing. The table includes more than 30,000 clones, around 90% detected once. V and J are TRBV7-8 and TRBJ2-5, with 8 bases matching TRBD1. The TCR comes from a human donor with classical Hodgkin lymphoma. Material for sequencing was CD4+ T cells from blood. The CDR3 bases are TGTGCCAGCAGCTCCAGGACAGGGAATGGAGAGACCCAGTACTTC. As protein: CASSSRTGNGETQYF.